The present T cell receptor beta chain was sequenced within a study of long-term antiretroviral therapy in people with HIV. Study observations and caveats: All blood samples came from the years 2004 to 2017, possibly under older ART regimens. Clones that had undergone expansion before ART dominated the repertoire at all time points.

immunoSEQ v3.0 was run at survey level. For each individual sample, sequencing targeted roughly 40,000-55,000 T-cell genomes. Some clones are missing from TCRdb's copy, which holds only in-frame ones; the method was immunoSEQ multiplex PCR. The table has some 19,000 clones, around 84% seen once. Worth noting for this clone: Its specificity is not known.

The CDR3 extends over 15 amino acids. The germline V gene has CDR1 MNHNY and CDR2 SVGAGI (reference sequence). The germline V and J ends were trimmed by 7 bases and 1 base, with 14 bases remaining between them. This chain connects TRBV6-6 to TRBJ2-4, with D hard to call. The sequenced sample was unsorted PBMCs, obtained 0.9 years after starting antiretroviral therapy. The origin of this receptor is a man aged 18 to 30 with HIV. The CDR3: CASTISVEAKNIQYF. Written as DNA, the CDR3 is TGTGCCAGCACTATCTCTGTGGAGGCCAAAAACATTCAGTACTTC.